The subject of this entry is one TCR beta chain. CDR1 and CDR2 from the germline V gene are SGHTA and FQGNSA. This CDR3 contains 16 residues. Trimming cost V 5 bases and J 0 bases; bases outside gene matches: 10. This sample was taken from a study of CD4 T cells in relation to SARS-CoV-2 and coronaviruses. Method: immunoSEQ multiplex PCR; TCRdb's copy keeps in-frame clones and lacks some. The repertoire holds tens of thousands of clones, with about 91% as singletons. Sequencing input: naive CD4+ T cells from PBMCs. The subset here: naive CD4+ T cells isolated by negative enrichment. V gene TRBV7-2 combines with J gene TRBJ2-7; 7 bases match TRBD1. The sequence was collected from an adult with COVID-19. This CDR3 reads CASSTLDRVISYEQYF. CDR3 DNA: TGTGCCAGCAGCACCCTTGACAGGGTGATCTCCTACGAGCAGTACTTC.